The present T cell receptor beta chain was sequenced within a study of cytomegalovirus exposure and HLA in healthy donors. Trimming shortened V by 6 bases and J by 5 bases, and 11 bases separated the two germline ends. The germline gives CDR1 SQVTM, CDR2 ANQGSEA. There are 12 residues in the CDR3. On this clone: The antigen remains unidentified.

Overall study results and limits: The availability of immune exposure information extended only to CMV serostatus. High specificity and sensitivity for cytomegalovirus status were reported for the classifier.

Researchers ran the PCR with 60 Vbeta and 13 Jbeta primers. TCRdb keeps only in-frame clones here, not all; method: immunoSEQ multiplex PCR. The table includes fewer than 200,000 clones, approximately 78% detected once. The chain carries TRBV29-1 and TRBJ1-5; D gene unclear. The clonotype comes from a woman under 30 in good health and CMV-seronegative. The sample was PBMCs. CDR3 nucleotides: TGCAGCGTGCAGGCAGCCGATCAGCCCCAGCATTTT. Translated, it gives CSVQAADQPQHF.